A selection of T cell receptor beta chains follows, all from one sample in a study of neurological immune-mediated disorders. TCRdb independently ran MiXCR on the 5' RACE reads; one entry per CDR3 protein. The sample contains about 44,000 distinct CDR3 sequences, around a fifth of which appear only once. The sequenced material came from PBMCs. The receptors stem from a man aged 55 to 70 with HTLV-1-associated myelopathy (HAM/TSP). Each CDR3 is given with its conserved first and last residue. The order of the fields is D gene, J gene, clone size, V gene, CDR3 DNA, CDR3 protein. The D gene is left open where the match is weak. Size values are once, few and many counts, or a class for expanded clones, and some rows have none.

D: NA
J: TRBJ2-1
size: NA
V: TRBV5-1
DNA: TGCGCCAGCAGCTTTTCCGGGCCCCTGGCGGTATACAATGAGCAGTTCTTC
CDR3: CASSFSGPLAVYNEQFF

D: TRBD1
J: TRBJ1-2
size: many
V: TRBV24-1
DNA: TGTGCCACCGCCCGGGACAGGGGGACCGGCTACACCTTC
CDR3: CATARDRGTGYTF

D: NA
J: TRBJ2-1
size: many
V: TRBV2
DNA: TGTGCCAGCAGTGAAGCGGGGCCCCACCAGGGGCGCGTTATCAATGAGCAGTTCTTC
CDR3: CASSEAGPHQGRVINEQFF

D: NA
J: TRBJ2-1
size: once
V: TRBV5-1
DNA: TGCGCCAGCCGCATGGGGGGTGAGGAGACCCAGTTCTTC
CDR3: CASRMGGEETQFF

D: NA
J: TRBJ1-5
size: many
V: TRBV20-1
DNA: TGCAGTGCTAGAGATTTCACGAATCAGCCCCAGCATTTT
CDR3: CSARDFTNQPQHF

D: NA
J: TRBJ1-2
size: few
V: TRBV6-1
DNA: TGTGCCAGCAGCCAAGACAGTGGGACCTTCTATGGCTACACCTTC
CDR3: CASSQDSGTFYGYTF

D: NA
J: TRBJ1-4
size: many
V: TRBV5-1
DNA: TGCGCCAGCAGCTTGACACAGAATGAAAAACTGTTTTTT
CDR3: CASSLTQNEKLFF

D: NA
J: TRBJ1-4
size: once
V: TRBV9
DNA: TGTGCCAGCAGCCGGTTAGTCGAAAAACTGTTTTTT
CDR3: CASSRLVEKLFF

D: NA
J: TRBJ2-1
size: NA
V: TRBV5-1
DNA: TGCGCCAGCAACTTTCTTCCGGGGCGAGAGTGGTATGAGCAGTTCTTC
CDR3: CASNFLPGREWYEQFF

D: NA
J: TRBJ1-6
size: many
V: TRBV12-3/TRBV12-4
DNA: TGTGCCAGCACCAACGATAGACATAATTCACCCCTCCACTTT
CDR3: CASTNDRHNSPLHF

D: NA
J: TRBJ2-7
size: NA
V: TRBV12-3/TRBV12-4
DNA: TGTGCCAGAAGTCTCGGGGACCGCTCACAGTACTTC
CDR3: CARSLGDRSQYF

D: TRBD1
J: TRBJ1-1
size: many
V: TRBV7-9
DNA: TGTGCCAGCAGCCCAAGACAGGGATACACTGAAGCTTTCTTT
CDR3: CASSPRQGYTEAFF

D: TRBD1
J: TRBJ2-1
size: many
V: TRBV7-2
DNA: TGTGCCAGCAGCCAGGACAGGGAACCCTACAATGAGCAGTTCTTC
CDR3: CASSQDREPYNEQFF

D: TRBD2
J: TRBJ2-3
size: few
V: TRBV18
DNA: TGTGCCAGCTCACCGACAGTCGGGAGGGCCACAGATACGCAGTATTTT
CDR3: CASSPTVGRATDTQYF

D: NA
J: TRBJ1-1
size: many
V: TRBV5-1
DNA: TGCGCCAGCAGCTTGGCTGCGACGGCGAACACTGAAGCTTTCTTT
CDR3: CASSLAATANTEAFF

D: TRBD2
J: TRBJ2-1
size: many
V: TRBV11-2
DNA: TGTGCCAGCAGCTTAGGCGGGAGGGGCAATGAGCAGTTCTTC
CDR3: CASSLGGRGNEQFF

D: TRBD2
J: TRBJ2-1
size: many
V: TRBV24-1
DNA: TGTGCCACCAGCGAAGCGGGAGGGCCAAGTCTTGAGCAGTTCTTC
CDR3: CATSEAGGPSLEQFF

D: TRBD2
J: TRBJ2-1
size: many
V: TRBV5-1
DNA: TGCGCCAGCAGCATCCCAACTAGCGGGAGCTCCTACAATGAGCAGTTCTTC
CDR3: CASSIPTSGSSYNEQFF

D: TRBD1
J: TRBJ2-7
size: many
V: TRBV15
DNA: TGTGCCACCAGCAGATCGACAGGGGGGTTCTCCTACGAGCAGTACTTC
CDR3: CATSRSTGGFSYEQYF

D: NA
J: TRBJ2-2
size: many
V: TRBV28
DNA: TGTGCCAGCAGCCGAGCCGGGGGAGGCACCGGGGAGCTGTTTTTT
CDR3: CASSRAGGGTGELFF

D: NA
J: TRBJ2-1
size: NA
V: TRBV15
DNA: TGTGCCACCAGCAGAGAGGCACTGGGATACAATGAGCAGTTCTTC
CDR3: CATSREALGYNEQFF

D: TRBD2
J: TRBJ2-1
size: many
V: TRBV10-3
DNA: TGTGCCATCAGTGGGGGTACTAGCGGGAGGAGCTCCTACAATGAGCAGTTCTTC
CDR3: CAISGGTSGRSSYNEQFF

D: NA
J: TRBJ2-5
size: NA
V: TRBV4-1
DNA: TGCGCCAGCAGCCAAGATCGGTGGGGAGAGACCCAGTACTTC
CDR3: CASSQDRWGETQYF

D: TRBD1
J: TRBJ1-2
size: many
V: TRBV5-6
DNA: TGTGCCAGCAGCTTCGCCGGACAGGGGGATGGCTACACCTTC
CDR3: CASSFAGQGDGYTF

D: NA
J: TRBJ2-3
size: many
V: TRBV5-1
DNA: TGCGCCAGCAGCGCGACAGGGAGGGGGACAGATACGCAGTATTTT
CDR3: CASSATGRGTDTQYF

D: TRBD2
J: TRBJ2-7
size: many
V: TRBV20-1
DNA: TGCAGTGCTTTCCGCGGGGGGTACGAGCAGTACTTC
CDR3: CSAFRGGYEQYF

D: NA
J: TRBJ2-7
size: many
V: TRBV13
DNA: TGTGCCAGCAGCTTAGACCCCGGCGAGCAGTACTTC
CDR3: CASSLDPGEQYF

D: NA
J: TRBJ2-7
size: many
V: TRBV5-1
DNA: TGCGCCAGCAGCTTGTCCGGACAGACAAACGAGCAGTACTTC
CDR3: CASSLSGQTNEQYF

D: TRBD1
J: TRBJ2-7
size: many
V: TRBV7-9
DNA: TGTGCCAGCAGCTTAGGGGTGACAGGGGCGGCGGAGCAGTACTTC
CDR3: CASSLGVTGAAEQYF

D: NA
J: TRBJ2-6
size: many
V: TRBV5-1
DNA: TGCGCCAGCAGCTGGGGCCCGGGGCCGAGCTCTGGGGCCAACGTCCTGACTTTC
CDR3: CASSWGPGPSSGANVLTF

D: NA
J: TRBJ1-6
size: many
V: TRBV10-3
DNA: TGTGCCATCAGGACCGAAGGGAATAATTCACCCCTCCACTTT
CDR3: CAIRTEGNNSPLHF

D: TRBD2
J: TRBJ2-5
size: many
V: TRBV20-1
DNA: TGCAGTGCTGAGGAGACTAGCGGGCGGAAGACCCAGTACTTC
CDR3: CSAEETSGRKTQYF

D: NA
J: TRBJ2-3
size: many
V: TRBV5-1
DNA: TGCGCCAGCAGACGAATCTACGGGGGCACAGATACGCAGTATTTT
CDR3: CASRRIYGGTDTQYF

D: TRBD1
J: TRBJ1-2
size: many
V: TRBV18
DNA: TGTGCCAGCTCACCGCAGGGCGGTACCGGGACAGGGGGCTTCGGTGGCTACACCTTC
CDR3: CASSPQGGTGTGGFGGYTF

D: NA
J: TRBJ1-6
size: NA
V: TRBV3-1
DNA: TGTGCCAGCAACCAAGTCTACGGGTTATCGGCCGGGAGTTCACCCCTCCACTTT
CDR3: CASNQVYGLSAGSSPLHF

D: NA
J: TRBJ2-7
size: many
V: TRBV7-2
DNA: TGTGCCAGCAGCTTAGCCTTGATCCAGGGCCTAGGGATGGGCGAGCAGTACTTC
CDR3: CASSLALIQGLGMGEQYF

D: NA
J: TRBJ2-2
size: many
V: TRBV20-1
DNA: TGCAGTGCTAGAAGTACGAACACCGGGGAGCTGTTTTTT
CDR3: CSARSTNTGELFF

D: TRBD2
J: TRBJ2-7
size: NA
V: TRBV15
DNA: TGTGCCACCAGCAGAGATTTGGGCAGCGGGAGTGGGGTGCAGTACTTC
CDR3: CATSRDLGSGSGVQYF

D: NA
J: TRBJ2-3
size: many
V: TRBV28
DNA: TGTGCCAGCAGTTTAGGAGTGCGGACGCAGTATTTT
CDR3: CASSLGVRTQYF

D: NA
J: TRBJ1-2
size: many
V: TRBV29-1
DNA: TGCAGCGTAGTTGGAGGGGCTAACTATGGCTACACCTTC
CDR3: CSVVGGANYGYTF

D: NA
J: TRBJ1-1
size: many
V: TRBV29-1
DNA: TGCAGCGTTATCGGGGGCAAGTCAATGAACACTGAAGCTTTCTTT
CDR3: CSVIGGKSMNTEAFF

D: TRBD2
J: TRBJ2-6
size: many
V: TRBV15
DNA: TGTGCCACCAGCAGGGGGAGGGCTAGTAGGGTTGCCAACGTCCTGACTTTC
CDR3: CATSRGRASRVANVLTF

D: NA
J: TRBJ1-5
size: many
V: TRBV27
DNA: TGTGCCAGCAGTCTACAGGGAAACAATCAGCCCCAGCATTTT
CDR3: CASSLQGNNQPQHF

D: NA
J: TRBJ2-1
size: many
V: TRBV7-2
DNA: TGTGCCAGCAGCTTAGTCCAGGGGATGTTGAATGAGCAGTTCTTC
CDR3: CASSLVQGMLNEQFF

D: TRBD2
J: TRBJ2-7
size: many
V: TRBV14
DNA: TGTGCCAGCGGGAGGACAGGGACTAGCGGGAGTACCTACGAGCAGTACTTC
CDR3: CASGRTGTSGSTYEQYF

D: NA
J: TRBJ2-2
size: NA
V: TRBV19
DNA: TGTGCCAGTAGTCCTCTAAGGAGACTTCTGGGCACCGGGGAGCTGTTTTTT
CDR3: CASSPLRRLLGTGELFF

D: NA
J: TRBJ2-6
size: NA
V: TRBV2
DNA: TGTGCCAGCAGTGAGGGCCAAAGGTCTGGGGCCAACGTCCTGACTTTC
CDR3: CASSEGQRSGANVLTF

D: TRBD1
J: TRBJ2-7
size: NA
V: TRBV19
DNA: TGTGCCAGTAGTACCGGGACAGCAAGGGGCTACGAGCAGTACTTC
CDR3: CASSTGTARGYEQYF

D: NA
J: TRBJ1-1
size: many
V: TRBV20-1
DNA: TGCAGTGCTTCAAGAGGGCGGGGGCGAGGCACTGAAGCTTTCTTT
CDR3: CSASRGRGRGTEAFF

D: NA
J: TRBJ1-2
size: many
V: TRBV29-1
DNA: TGCAGCGTCTCACTAGGGGTCTATGGCTACACCTTC
CDR3: CSVSLGVYGYTF

D: TRBD1
J: TRBJ1-2
size: many
V: TRBV3-1
DNA: TGTGCCAGCAGCCAGATCCCAGGGGGCGACTATGGCTACACCTTC
CDR3: CASSQIPGGDYGYTF

D: TRBD2
J: TRBJ2-5
size: many
V: TRBV7-2
DNA: TGTGCCAGCAGCTTAACAGCTAGCGGGAATTCGGAGACCCAGTACTTC
CDR3: CASSLTASGNSETQYF

D: NA
J: TRBJ2-1
size: NA
V: TRBV9
DNA: TGTGCCAGCAGCGTAGATGGTACAGAATACATTGAGCAGTTCTTC
CDR3: CASSVDGTEYIEQFF